This is a list of T cell receptor beta chains from one sample in a study of T cell changes during pregnancy in multiple sclerosis. Sequencing was performed with immunoSEQ multiplex PCR; in TCRdb, only in-frame clones are kept and a portion is missing. The data contain more than 80,000 clones, about 92% of them singletons. The sequenced sample was peripheral blood, obtained in the first trimester of pregnancy. These receptors were taken from a female donor with multiple sclerosis, enrolled in a pregnancy study. The CDR3 runs from the conserved cysteine through the conserved F or W. Fields, in order: D gene, J gene, V gene, clone size, CDR3 DNA, CDR3 protein. The D gene is left open where the match is weak. Size is stated for part of the rows, as once, few or many counts, or as a class when the clone is expanded.

. TRBJ1-1 TRBV11-2 . TGTGCCAGCAGCCGGGGGAGGAACACTGAAGCTTTCTTT CASSRGRNTEAFF
. TRBJ2-1 TRBV6-5 . TGTGCCAGCAGCCTCGGCCCCCATCCTAGTAGTGAGCAGTTCTTC CASSLGPHPSSEQFF
TRBD1 TRBJ1-1 TRBV18 . TGTGCCAGCTCAGACAGGGGGCAAACTGAAGCTTTCTTT CASSDRGQTEAFF
. TRBJ1-1 TRBV10-3 . TGTGCCATCAGTGAGTCTCACCAGGGGCTGAACACTGAAGCTTTCTTT CAISESHQGLNTEAFF
. TRBJ2-7 TRBV18 . TGTGCCAGCTCACTCAATCAGGGTCTCGAGCAGTACTTC CASSLNQGLEQYF
TRBD1 TRBJ1-1 TRBV18 . TGTGCCAGCTCAGGACAGGGGGTGGACACTGAAGCTTTCTTT CASSGQGVDTEAFF
. TRBJ2-1 TRBV5-1 . TGCGCCAGCAGCTGGACCGGCACGGGGTACAATGAGCAGTTCTTC CASSWTGTGYNEQFF
. TRBJ2-2 TRBV9 few TGTGCCAGCAGTGGTTTAGGGGGGAACACCGGGGAGCTGTTTTTT CASSGLGGNTGELFF
TRBD2 TRBJ2-7 TRBV7-2 . TGTGCCAGCACCCCCCAGAGGGGTCTAGCGGGAGGCGAGCAGTACTTC CASTPQRGLAGGEQYF
TRBD1 TRBJ1-2 TRBV4-1 . TGCGCCAGCAGCCATCCCGACAGGGAGAGCTATGGCTACACCTTC CASSHPDRESYGYTF
TRBD1 TRBJ1-1 TRBV29-1 . TGCAGCGAAGGGACAGGGGAGGGTACTGAAGCTTTCTTT CSEGTGEGTEAFF
TRBD2 TRBJ2-3 TRBV4-1 . TGCGCCAGCAGCGGAGGGGGCGGAGCGGGAGGAGATACGCAGTATTTT CASSGGGGAGGDTQYF
TRBD2 TRBJ2-7 TRBV11-2 . TGTGCCAGCAGCTTAGAGGGGGGGAGCTCCTACGAGCAGTACTTC CASSLEGGSSYEQYF
TRBD1 TRBJ2-7 TRBV19 . TGTGCCAGTAGTGCCGGGACAGGGGCCCCCTACGAGCAGTACTTC CASSAGTGAPYEQYF
. TRBJ1-4 TRBV2 . TGTGCCAGCCGCGAGGACAGCGCAACTAATGAAAAACTGTTTTTT CASREDSATNEKLFF
TRBD1 TRBJ2-4 TRBV7-2 . TGTGCCAGCAGCTTAGAGGGGGCGCTCCCCAAAAACATTCAGTACTTC CASSLEGALPKNIQYF
. TRBJ2-7 TRBV28 . TGTGCCAGCAGTTTAGCAGGGTTAGACAGGAAGCAGTACTTC CASSLAGLDRKQYF
TRBD2 TRBJ2-7 TRBV19 . TGTGCCAGTAGCCGGGACTACCGCTACGAGCAGTACTTC CASSRDYRYEQYF
. TRBJ2-1 TRBV28 . TGTGCCAGCAGTTTATTGGCGGGGCGGGGGCCATACAATGAGCAGTTCTTC CASSLLAGRGPYNEQFF
TRBD2 TRBJ2-3 TRBV5-4 . TGTGCCAGCAGGACGGGACTAGCGGGAGGGAGCACAGATACGCAGTATTTT CASRTGLAGGSTDTQYF
. TRBJ1-2 TRBV7-9 . TGTGCCAGCAGCTTAGGGGCGCCCTATGGCTACACCTTC CASSLGAPYGYTF
. TRBJ1-3 TRBV5-1 . TGCGCCAGCAGCCAGACAGGAGGAAACACCATATATTTT CASSQTGGNTIYF
TRBD2 TRBJ2-2 TRBV7-6 . TGTGCCAGCAGCACCCCGCGGTCCCGGGGACTACTTAACACCGGGGAGCTGTTTTTT CASSTPRSRGLLNTGELFF
. TRBJ2-1 TRBV5-6 . TGTGCCAGCAGCTTCGGGAATGAGCAGTTCTTC CASSFGNEQFF
TRBD1 TRBJ2-1 TRBV7-9 . TGTGCCAGCAGCCTTGACAGGGTAAATGAGCAGTTCTTC CASSLDRVNEQFF
TRBD2 TRBJ2-1 TRBV27 . TGTGCCAGCAGCCATCTATCGGGACTAGTTCCCTACAATGAGCAGTTCTTC CASSHLSGLVPYNEQFF
TRBD1 TRBJ1-2 TRBV28 . TGTGCCAGCAGCGCCGGGACAGCCCCGAGCTACACCTTC CASSAGTAPSYTF
. TRBJ2-1 TRBV5-8 . TGTGCCAGCAGCCGCCGCGCGGGGCATTACACCTACAATGAGCAGTTCTTC CASSRRAGHYTYNEQFF
. TRBJ1-1 TRBV9 . TGTGCCAGCAGCGGGGGGACTCCCGAGGATGCTTTCTTT CASSGGTPEDAFF
TRBD2 TRBJ2-1 TRBV27 . TGTGCCAGCAGTTTAAGGTCCACTAGCGGGCACTCCTACAATGAGCAGTTCTTC CASSLRSTSGHSYNEQFF